This is a list of T cell receptor beta chains from one sample in a study of blood T cell repertoires in COVID-19. Sequencing was performed with immunoSEQ multiplex PCR; in TCRdb, only in-frame clones are kept and a portion is missing. The profile shows more than 95,000 clones, around four fifths of them singletons. The material sequenced was peripheral blood. The receptors come from a man between 60 and 75 years old with acute or convalescent COVID-19. CDR3s include the opening cysteine and the closing phenylalanine or tryptophan. D genes are given only for firm matches. Rows give clone size only sometimes, using once, few, many, or a class for an expanded clone.

j_call d_call v_call clone_size cdr3_nt cdr3_aa
TRBJ2-2 . TRBV2 . TGTGCCAGCGGGCAGGGGTACACCGGGGAGCTGTTTTTT CASGQGYTGELFF
TRBJ1-2 TRBD1 TRBV5-8 . TGTGCCAGCAGCGCGGGACAGGCGGTGGACTATGGCTACACCTTC CASSAGQAVDYGYTF
TRBJ1-2 . TRBV11-2 . TGTGCCAGCAGCCGCGTCGACTATGGCTACACCTTC CASSRVDYGYTF
TRBJ2-1 TRBD2 TRBV11-2 . TGTGCCAGCAGACGTGGACTAGCGACATCTGGCTCCTACAATGAGCAGTTCTTC CASRRGLATSGSYNEQFF
TRBJ1-1 . TRBV11-3 . TGTGCCAGCAGCTTTACCAGGGTAGTACATACTGAAGCTTTCTTT CASSFTRVVHTEAFF
TRBJ2-7 . TRBV6-5 . TGTGCCAGCAGTACCACGACAAGCTTGTACGAGCAGTACTTC CASSTTTSLYEQYF
TRBJ1-2 TRBD1 TRBV6-5 few TGTGCCAGCAGTTACTCGACTGGACAGGGAATTTATGGCTACACCTTC CASSYSTGQGIYGYTF
TRBJ2-3 . TRBV6-5 once TGTGCCAGCAGTCCCAACGACTGGAGCACAGATACGCAGTATTTT CASSPNDWSTDTQYF
TRBJ2-5 TRBD1 TRBV2 . TGTGCCAGCACGGACCAACAGGGGTTGGGGGAGACCCAGTACTTC CASTDQQGLGETQYF
TRBJ2-2 . TRBV7-9 . TGTGCCAGCAGCTTACTCTTTACCGGGGAGCTGTTTTTT CASSLLFTGELFF
TRBJ2-3 TRBD2 TRBV18 . TGTGCCAGCTCACCCGCGGGAGGTCGCACAGATACGCAGTATTTT CASSPAGGRTDTQYF
TRBJ2-7 . TRBV27 . TGTGCCAGCAGTTTAAGACTTTATGGGACTCCCTACGAGCAGTACTTC CASSLRLYGTPYEQYF
TRBJ2-2 . TRBV19 . TGTGCCAGTAGTTCTTCGAACACCGGGGAGCTGTTTTTT CASSSSNTGELFF
TRBJ2-2 TRBD2 TRBV9 . TGTGCCAGCAGCGTAGCGGGGGGGGTCACCGGGGAGCTGTTTTTT CASSVAGGVTGELFF
TRBJ2-1 TRBD2 TRBV4-2 . TGTGCCAGCAGCCTCAGACTAGCGGGAGGGCCCAACAATGAGCAGTTCTTC CASSLRLAGGPNNEQFF
TRBJ2-7 TRBD2 TRBV7-9 once TGTGCCGGGGGCGGGAGGAGCTCCTACGAGCAGTACTTC CAGGGRSSYEQYF
TRBJ1-2 . TRBV20-1 . TGCAGTGCTCCCGAAGCTGGCTACACCTTC CSAPEAGYTF
TRBJ1-3 . TRBV30 . TGTGCCTGGAGTGTGTCAGGGGCGCCTGGAAACACCATATATTTT CAWSVSGAPGNTIYF
TRBJ2-1 . TRBV7-2 . TGTGCCAGCAGCCCCAGGGGCAACTACAATGAGCAGTTCTTC CASSPRGNYNEQFF
TRBJ2-1 . TRBV2 . TGTGCCAGCAGTGCGCTCGCGGCCTACAATGAGCAGTTCTTC CASSALAAYNEQFF
TRBJ2-3 . TRBV5-1 . TGCGCCAGCAGCCCGAAGGGAGCCTCTACCAACACAGATACGCAGTATTTT CASSPKGASTNTDTQYF
TRBJ2-1 TRBD1 TRBV12-3/TRBV12-4 . TGTGCCAGCAGTTTGGACAGGCTTAATGAGCAGTTCTTC CASSLDRLNEQFF
TRBJ1-6 . TRBV21-1 . TGTGCCAGCAGCGGGGACAGGGGAACCTCACCCCTCCACTTT CASSGDRGTSPLHF
TRBJ2-3 TRBD2 TRBV2 once TGTGCCAGCAGGGAAGGACTAGCGGGACCCGCAGATACGCAGTATTTT CASREGLAGPADTQYF
TRBJ2-3 TRBD1 TRBV19 once TGTGCCAGTAGTATCGACAGGGGAGCAATAGAGGGAGATACGCAGTATTTT CASSIDRGAIEGDTQYF
TRBJ2-3 . TRBV20-1 . TGCAGTACCCGACAGCCAGATACGCAGTATTTT CSTRQPDTQYF
TRBJ1-2 . TRBV2 . TGTGCCAGCATCCGAGTTAACAGGGTTACTAACTATGGCTACACCTTC CASIRVNRVTNYGYTF
TRBJ2-3 . TRBV15 . TGTGCCACCAGCAGAGCCGCGACAGATACGCAGTATTTT CATSRAATDTQYF
TRBJ1-1 TRBD1 TRBV27 . TGTGCCAGCAGTTTCGGGACAGGGATGAACACTGAAGCTTTCTTT CASSFGTGMNTEAFF
TRBJ2-7 . TRBV11-3 . TGTGCCAGCAGCTTCGGAGTCCTCTACGAGCAGTACTTC CASSFGVLYEQYF
TRBJ2-1 . TRBV27 . TGTGCCAGCAGGGTTGGAGGGCCTTATTACAATGAGCAGTTCTTC CASRVGGPYYNEQFF
TRBJ2-1 TRBD2 TRBV28 . TGTGCCAGTAGACTAGCGGGAGCCAATGAGCAGTTCTTC CASRLAGANEQFF
TRBJ1-1 . TRBV12-3/TRBV12-4 . TGTGCCAGCAGCGAATTATGGAGCACTGAAGCTTTCTTT CASSELWSTEAFF
TRBJ2-1 TRBD2 TRBV5-4 . TGTGCCAGCAGCCGAGCGGGAGGGCCGGGGAATGAGCAGTTCTTC CASSRAGGPGNEQFF